These 28 T cell receptor beta chains came from one sample sequenced in a study of T-cell memory formation after mild COVID-19. TCRdb redid the calling of the 5' RACE reads with MiXCR, one entry per CDR3 protein. The sample yields 280,000 or so distinct CDR3 sequences, under 20% seen once. Sequencing was performed on PBMCs or a T cell subset sorted from them (not recorded which). These receptors originate from a young man who had mild COVID-19 (a few samples of this study predate the infection). Cell type and time point are not known.

The chain combines TRBV10-3 with TRBJ2-2; 10 positions agree with TRBD1. The CDR3 is made up of 14 amino acids. Germline assignment: CDR1 ENHRY and CDR2 SYGVKD. Germline trimming cut 10 bases from V and 3 bases from J; bases unmatched to any gene: 5. The CDR3 protein is CATTGTGDTGELFF. The CDR3 DNA reads TGTGCCACTACCGGGACAGGGGACACCGGGGAGCTGTTTTTT.

This clonotype was counted a few times. The chain uses TRBV29-1 and TRBJ2-1; 8 bases align to TRBD2. V was clipped by 5 bases and J by 3 bases; unmatched bases: 18. Germline CDR1 and CDR2: SQVTM and ANQGSEA. CDR3 length equals 18 residues. The CDR3: CSVPLKTEAGVLYNEQFF. CDR3 coding DNA: TGCAGCGTTCCCCTAAAGACTGAAGCGGGGGTACTCTACAATGAGCAGTTCTTC.

The rearrangement uses TRBV11-2 and TRBJ1-3; D unclear. The CDR3 is made up of 14 amino acids. Trimming pared 2 bases from V and 0 bases from J, leaving 5 bases between. Germline V gene data show CDR1 as SGHAT and CDR2 as FQNNGV. The CDR3 nucleotides read TGTGCCAGCAGCTTAATGGGCTCTGGAAACACCATATATTTT. Encoded protein: CASSLMGSGNTIYF.

This clonotype was observed a few times. The chain combines TRBV7-9 with TRBJ2-7; 11 nucleotides align to TRBD2. The CDR3 contains 16 residues. Trimming removed 5 bases from V and 2 bases from J; junction bases left unmatched: 8. From germline, CDR1 is SEHNR and CDR2 FQNEAQ (reference sequence). The CDR3: CASSTFSGGAPYEQYF. The CDR3 bases are TGTGCCAGCAGCACCTTTAGCGGGGGGGCCCCCTACGAGCAGTACTTC.

In its sample, this clonotype was seen a few times. V gene TRBV29-1 combines with J gene TRBJ2-3; D unclear. V gave up 5 bases and J gave up 4 bases, with 7 bases separating them. CDR3 length: 11 amino acids. Germline lookup yields CDR1 SQVTM and CDR2 ANQGSEA. CDR3 loop: CSVSDADTQYF. As DNA, the CDR3 is TGCAGCGTTAGCGATGCAGATACGCAGTATTTT.

The chain recombines TRBV14 with TRBJ2-7, with a tentative D call TRBD2 (5 bases). Germline V gene lookup returns CDR1 SGHDN and CDR2 FVKESK. V was cut by 11 bases and J by 3 bases, with 8 bases left in between. This CDR3 comprises 10 residues. The CDR3 protein is CAREGYEQYV. The DNA of the CDR3 is TGTGCCCGAGAGGGCTACGAGCAGTACGTC.

The chain combines TRBV29-1 with TRBJ2-3, with TRBD1 matching over 9 bases. V shed 5 bases and J 3 bases; nucleotides not matched to a gene: 9. The CDR3 sequence is 15 residues long. In germline, CDR1 is SQVTM, CDR2 ANQGSEA. In DNA, the CDR3 is TGCAGCGTTCGTCCCGGACAGGGGAGTACAGATACGCAGTATTTT. This gives the protein CSVRPGQGSTDTQYF.

The V call is TRBV5-1, the J call TRBJ2-1, with 7 bases identical to TRBD2. Germline trimming cut 4 bases from V and 7 bases from J; bases unmatched to any gene: 14. The CDR3 runs 16 residues. Germline CDR1 SGHRS, CDR2 YFSETQ. CDR3 coding DNA: TGCGCCAGCAGCCCCTGGGGGGGTCCACGAGGTAATGAGCAGTTCTTC. Translation: CASSPWGGPRGNEQFF.

The V call is TRBV20-1, the J call TRBJ2-7; possible D gene TRBD2, 6 bases. Germline V lookup: CDR1 DFQATT, CDR2 SNEGSKA (reference sequence). This CDR3 spans 11 amino acids. Trimming shortened V by 2 bases and J by 4 bases, and 6 bases separated the two germline ends. The CDR3 is CSARLAYEQYF. The CDR3 DNA sequence: TGCAGTGCTAGACTAGCGTACGAGCAGTACTTC.

In its sample, this clonotype was seen a few times. This chain joins TRBV12-3 or TRBV12-4 and TRBJ2-7; 7 bases map to TRBD2. The CDR3 length is 13 residues. The V gene end was trimmed by 6 bases and the J gene end by 1 base; junction bases not matched to a gene: 3. The CDR3 loop reads CASSGLVSYEQYF. The CDR3, as DNA: TGTGCCAGCAGCGGACTAGTGTCCTACGAGCAGTACTTC.

This clonotype came up a few times. V is TRBV4-1 and J is TRBJ2-7, with D possibly matching TRBD1 (6 bases). The CDR3 totals 14 residues. Germline V CDR1 and CDR2: MGHRA, YSYEKL. Trimming cost V 0 bases and J 3 bases, with 9 bases left between them. The CDR3 loop is CASSQESRGYEQYV. CDR3 nucleotide sequence: TGCGCCAGCAGCCAAGAAAGCAGGGGCTACGAGCAGTACGTC.

This clonotype has a handful of counts. The rearrangement links TRBV12-3 or TRBV12-4 to TRBJ2-5, with TRBD2 identical over 7 bases. The CDR3 loop spans 14 amino acids. Trimming cost V 7 bases and J 4 bases; bases outside gene matches: 9. The CDR3 coding sequence is TGTGCCAGCACCACCGGGGGGTGGGGAGAGACCCAGTACTTC. It is translated as CASTTGGWGETQYF.

This clonotype was observed a handful of times. V and J are TRBV5-1 and TRBJ1-6; 9 bases fit TRBD1. Germline-derived CDR1 and CDR2 are SGHRS and YFSETQ. V gave up 3 bases and J gave up 6 bases; unmatched junction bases: 1. The CDR3 spans 14 residues. CDR3 residues: CASSSDRGNSPLHF. DNA for the CDR3: TGCGCCAGCAGCTCGGACAGGGGTAATTCACCCCTCCACTTT.

The CDR3, as DNA: TGTGCCAGCAGCTTGGCCGGGACAGGGTCAGGTTCACCCCTCCACTTT. Protein sequence: CASSLAGTGSGSPLHF. The chain employs TRBV5-5 and TRBJ1-6; 9 bases agree with TRBD1. Per germline, CDR1 SGHKS and CDR2 YYEKEE (reference sequence). This CDR3 has 16 residues. J lost 9 bases, V lost 0 bases, and 7 bases had no gene match.

The chain carries TRBV9 and TRBJ1-1; possibly TRBD1 for D (6 bases). Deletions cut 2 bases from V and 7 bases from J, with 12 bases between. Germline V lookup: CDR1 SGDLS, CDR2 YYNGEE. The CDR3 contains 13 residues. CDR3 in amino acids: CASSVAGDHEAFF. The CDR3 DNA is TGTGCCAGCAGCGTGGCAGGGGACCATGAAGCTTTCTTT.

This chain's CDR3 is CAIRRSGGADTQYF. In DNA, the CDR3 is TGTGCCATAAGGCGTAGCGGGGGGGCAGATACGCAGTATTTT. The chain combines TRBV6-6 with TRBJ2-3; 11 bases map to TRBD2. This CDR3 has 14 residues. V was pared by 10 bases and J by 4 bases, with 7 bases of the junction left unmatched. Germline V lookup: CDR1 MNHNY, CDR2 SVGAGI (reference sequence).

This clonotype was seen just once. This chain connects TRBV10-3 to TRBJ1-2; 7 bases agree with TRBD1. J was trimmed by 8 bases and V by 2 bases; bases with no gene match: 11. Germline CDR1 and CDR2: ENHRY and SYGVKD. The CDR3 has 15 amino acids. In DNA, the CDR3 is TGTGCCATCAGTGAGCCCGGACAGGTCCACCACGGCTACACCTTC. Translation: CAISEPGQVHHGYTF.

This clonotype was observed at least ten times. The chain employs TRBV5-1 and TRBJ1-1; D unresolved. CDR1 is SGHRS and CDR2 is YFSETQ in the germline V gene. Trimming took 4 bases from V and 5 from J, leaving 18 bases between them. The CDR3 totals 15 residues. CDR3 region: CASSPSGRSETEAFF. CDR3 bases: TGCGCCAGCAGCCCCTCGGGAAGGAGCGAGACTGAAGCTTTCTTT.

CDR3 loop: CASSEPQDRATDTQYF. DNA for the CDR3: TGCGCCAGCAGTGAGCCACAGGACAGGGCGACAGATACGCAGTATTTT. The rearrangement uses TRBV10-1 and TRBJ2-3; 8 bases align to TRBD1. The V segment lost 2 bases and the J segment 3 bases; nucleotides outside the gene matches: 7. CDR3 length: 16 residues. CDR1 and CDR2 (germline): WNHNN, SYGVQD (reference sequence).

In this sample, this clonotype turned up a few times. The chain has TRBV20-1 and TRBJ2-4; 7 bases align to TRBD1. Germline CDR1 DFQATT, CDR2 SNEGSKA (reference sequence). V shed 0 bases, J shed 5 bases, and the junction held 7 bases outside the gene matches. This CDR3 spans 15 amino acids. Written as DNA, the CDR3 is TGCAGTGCTAGAGATCCGACAGGGTTCCAAAACATTCAGTACTTC. Amino acid sequence: CSARDPTGFQNIQYF.

This sequence joins TRBV19 and TRBJ2-1; 7 bases are a match to TRBD1. Germline CDR1 reads LNHDA; CDR2 reads SQIVND (reference sequence). After removal of 5 bases from V and 10 bases from J, the junction contained 5 bases not matched to a gene. This CDR3 comprises 12 residues. The CDR3 protein is CASSEDRVEQFF. The CDR3 bases are TGTGCCAGTAGTGAAGACAGGGTAGAGCAGTTCTTC. Complete variable domain (other parts from reference TRBV19 and TRBJ2-1): DGGITQSPKYLFRKEGQNVTLSCEQNLNHDAMYWYRQDPGQGLRLIYYSQIVNDFQKGDIAEGYSVSREKKESFPLTVTSAQKNPTAFYLCASSEDRVEQFFGPGTRLTVL.

CDR3 protein: CASSFPQGTDTQYF. In DNA, the CDR3 is TGCGCCAGCAGCTTCCCACAGGGCACAGATACGCAGTATTTT. The V and J genes are TRBV5-1 and TRBJ2-3, with a possible D match to TRBD1 (5 bases). CDR3 size: 14 residues. The V gene lost 2 bases and the J gene lost 1 base, with 8 bases spanning the gap. In germline, CDR1 is SGHRS, CDR2 YFSETQ.

The chain is built from TRBV7-2 and TRBJ2-3, with no clear D. Germline-derived CDR1 and CDR2 are SGHTA and FQGNSA. Trimming took 6 bases from V and 9 from J, leaving 10 bases between them. The CDR3 contains 11 residues. The CDR3 nucleotides are TGTGCCAGCAGAGAAATTATGACGCAGTATTTT. Its protein is CASREIMTQYF.

The table lists this clonotype with many counts. The chain carries TRBV7-6 and TRBJ2-3; 9 nucleotides align to TRBD1. The germline gives CDR1 SGHVS, CDR2 FNYEAQ. The trim removed 5 bases at V and 5 bases at J, leaving 8 bases unmatched. CDR3 length equals 15 residues. The CDR3 protein is CASSVATGGLDTQYF. CDR3 DNA sequence: TGTGCCAGCAGCGTTGCTACAGGGGGCCTAGATACGCAGTATTTT.

V is TRBV20-1 and J is TRBJ2-7; a weak D match, TRBD2 (5 bases). Trimming removed 3 bases at V and 5 bases at J, with 8 bases between. This CDR3 spans 11 amino acids. The germline V gene encodes CDR1 DFQATT and CDR2 SNEGSKA (reference sequence). The CDR3 is CSARRVDEQYF. The DNA of the CDR3 is TGCAGTGCTAGGAGGGTCGACGAGCAGTACTTC.

This clonotype was counted at least ten times. This chain uses TRBV4-2 with TRBJ1-5, with D hard to call. Germline V CDR1 and CDR2: LGHNA, YNFKEQ. The CDR3 length is 14 residues. V was cut by 1 base and J by 9 bases, with 13 bases left in between. CDR3: CASSQGVTVGPQHF. CDR3 sequence (DNA): TGTGCCAGCAGCCAAGGGGTGACTGTCGGGCCCCAGCATTTT.

A few counts support this clonotype. The chain uses TRBV5-6 and TRBJ2-5, with 9 bases aligning to TRBD2. This CDR3 contains 15 residues. CDR1 SGHDT and CDR2 YYEEEE come from the germline V gene. After removal of 5 bases from V and 5 bases from J, the junction contained 10 bases not matched to a gene. The CDR3 loop is CASSSPGLAMETQYF. DNA for the CDR3: TGTGCCAGCAGTTCCCCCGGACTAGCGATGGAGACCCAGTACTTC.

This chain connects TRBV12-3 or TRBV12-4 to TRBJ1-1; D gene ambiguous. Trimming shortened V by 5 bases and J by 10 bases, and 11 bases separated the two germline ends. The CDR3 is 11 amino acids. CDR3 loop: CASSRVIPAFF. DNA for the CDR3: TGTGCCAGCAGTCGGGTAATTCCAGCTTTCTTT.